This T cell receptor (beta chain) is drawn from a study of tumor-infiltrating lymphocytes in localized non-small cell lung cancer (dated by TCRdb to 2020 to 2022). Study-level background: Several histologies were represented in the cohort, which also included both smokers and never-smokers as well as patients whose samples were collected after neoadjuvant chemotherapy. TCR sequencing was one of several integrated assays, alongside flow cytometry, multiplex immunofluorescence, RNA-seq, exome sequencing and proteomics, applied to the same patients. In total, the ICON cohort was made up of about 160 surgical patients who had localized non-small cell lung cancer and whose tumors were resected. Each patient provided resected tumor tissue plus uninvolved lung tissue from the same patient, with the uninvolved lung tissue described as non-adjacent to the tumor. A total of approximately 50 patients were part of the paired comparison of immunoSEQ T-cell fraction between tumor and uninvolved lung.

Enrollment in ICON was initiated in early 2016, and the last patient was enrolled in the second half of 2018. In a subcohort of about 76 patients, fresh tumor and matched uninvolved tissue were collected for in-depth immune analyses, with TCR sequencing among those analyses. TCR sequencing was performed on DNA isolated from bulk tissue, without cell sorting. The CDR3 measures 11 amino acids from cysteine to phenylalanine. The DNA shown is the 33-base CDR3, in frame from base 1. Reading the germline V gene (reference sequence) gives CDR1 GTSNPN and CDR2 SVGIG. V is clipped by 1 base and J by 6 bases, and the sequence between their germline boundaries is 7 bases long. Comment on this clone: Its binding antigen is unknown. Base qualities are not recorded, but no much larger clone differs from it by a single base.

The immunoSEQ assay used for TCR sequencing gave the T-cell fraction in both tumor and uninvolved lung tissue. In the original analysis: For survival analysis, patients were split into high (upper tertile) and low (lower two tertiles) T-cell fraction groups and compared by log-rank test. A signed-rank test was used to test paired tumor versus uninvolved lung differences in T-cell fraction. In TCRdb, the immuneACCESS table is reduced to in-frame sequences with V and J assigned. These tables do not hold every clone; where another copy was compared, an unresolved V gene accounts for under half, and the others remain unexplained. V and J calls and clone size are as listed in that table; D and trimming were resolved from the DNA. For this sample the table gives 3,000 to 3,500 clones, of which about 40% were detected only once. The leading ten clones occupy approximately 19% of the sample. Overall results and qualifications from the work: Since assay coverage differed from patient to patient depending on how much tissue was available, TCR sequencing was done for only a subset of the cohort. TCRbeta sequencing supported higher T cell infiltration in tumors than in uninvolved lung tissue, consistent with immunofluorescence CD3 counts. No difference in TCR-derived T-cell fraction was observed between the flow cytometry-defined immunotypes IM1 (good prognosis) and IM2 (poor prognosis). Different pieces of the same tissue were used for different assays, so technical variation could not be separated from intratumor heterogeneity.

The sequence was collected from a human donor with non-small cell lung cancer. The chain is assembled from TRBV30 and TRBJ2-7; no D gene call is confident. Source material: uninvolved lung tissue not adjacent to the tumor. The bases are TGTGCCTGGAGTGCTCAGGTCGAGCAGTACTTC. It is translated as CAWSAQVEQYF.